The 25 T cell receptor beta chains reported below all come from one sample, sequenced in a study of shared clonotypes between healthy human individuals. Naive CD8 cells were CD45RO-negative, positively selected for CCR7, excluding terminally differentiated effector memory CD45RA+ cells. Sequencing was performed with immunoSEQ multiplex PCR; in TCRdb, only in-frame clones are kept and a portion is missing. This table holds roughly 2,000,000 clones, 93% found once. The sample taken for sequencing was naive CD8+ T cells from PBMCs. The receptors stem from a man between 18 and 35 years old in good health. Some clones in this sample may be carry-over from other donors' samples.

Turning to this clone: The sample has other DNA sequences that encode this CDR3 too. The chain employs TRBV5-1 and TRBJ2-7, with 7 bases that match TRBD1. CDR1 is SGHRS, CDR2 YFSETQ, per germline. J lost 2 bases, V lost 2 bases, and 4 bases had no gene match. The CDR3 contains 14 residues. The CDR3 coding sequence is TGCGCCAGCAGCTTTACCGGGACAGCCTACGAGCAGTACTTC. Protein: CASSFTGTAYEQYF.

The chain couples TRBV6-4 to TRBJ2-3; 11 nucleotides line up with TRBD2. Germline CDR1 MRHNA, CDR2 SNTAGT. Losses at the gene ends were 3 bases for V and 4 bases for J; bases not matched to a gene: 3. The CDR3 runs 15 residues. This chain's CDR3 is CASSETLAGADTQYF. The CDR3 region has the DNA TGTGCCAGCAGTGAAACACTAGCGGGAGCAGATACGCAGTATTTT.

This chain uses TRBV15 with TRBJ1-5; TRBD1 matches 10 bases. In germline, CDR1 is LNHNV, CDR2 YYDKDF (reference sequence). The CDR3 totals 15 residues. The ends lost 3 bases at V and 7 bases at J; junction bases unmatched: 6. Here the CDR3 DNA reads TGTGCCACCAGCAGGGTGACAGGGGGCTGGCAGCCCCAGCATTTT. This sequence encodes CATSRVTGGWQPQHF.

The V gene is TRBV7-2, the J gene TRBJ1-1; D remains ambiguous. The V gene's germline CDR1 is SGHTA and CDR2 FQGNSA. The germline V and J ends were trimmed by 4 bases and 0 bases, with 9 bases remaining between them. This CDR3 has 14 residues. DNA of the CDR3: TGTGCCAGCAGCTCCCGTCGGCTGAACACTGAAGCTTTCTTT. Translating gives CASSSRRLNTEAFF.

The chain links TRBV29-1 to TRBJ1-2; the match to TRBD1 covers 10 bases. V dropped 3 bases and J dropped 5; count of bases not matched to a gene: 9. CDR1 is SQVTM, CDR2 ANQGSEA, per germline. The CDR3 contains 15 residues. This CDR3 is CSVDGWDRGGYGYTF. The CDR3 DNA follows: TGCAGCGTTGACGGCTGGGACAGGGGTGGATATGGCTACACCTTC.

This chain links TRBV6-1 with TRBJ1-5, with a weak D call TRBD1 (5 bases). Germline CDR1 reads MNHNS; CDR2 reads SASEGT. The CDR3 length is 14 residues. V lost 7 bases and J lost 5, with 15 bases in between. The CDR3, as DNA: TGTGCCAGCAACCCCAGGGACGGGGATCAGCCCCAGCATTTT. It yields the protein CASNPRDGDQPQHF.

This chain joins TRBV27 and TRBJ2-7; 8 bases are a match to TRBD1. CDR1 is MNHEY, CDR2 SMNVEV, per germline (reference sequence). The CDR3 covers 14 residues. The V gene end was trimmed by 2 bases and the J gene end by 4 bases; junction bases not matched to a gene: 4. The CDR3 loop reads CASSLNRDRYEQYF. CDR3 DNA: TGTGCCAGCAGTTTAAACAGGGACAGGTACGAGCAGTACTTC.

This rearrangement joins TRBV4-3 to TRBJ2-1, with 10 nucleotides matching TRBD2. This CDR3 has 17 residues. With V trimmed by 0 bases and J by 9 bases, 11 bases remained unmatched. Germline CDR1 LGHNA, CDR2 YSLEER. The CDR3 region is CASSQELRLAGDGEQFF. CDR3 bases: TGCGCCAGCAGCCAAGAGTTGCGGCTAGCGGGAGACGGTGAGCAGTTCTTC.

This clone was seen a single time. V is TRBV30 and J is TRBJ2-1, with D perhaps TRBD2 (5 bases). Trimming cost V 2 bases and J 0 bases, with 8 bases left between them. The germline V gene has CDR1 GTSNPN and CDR2 SVGIG (reference sequence). The CDR3 has 14 residues. CDR3 region: CAWSMGVSYNEQFF. CDR3 DNA: TGTGCCTGGAGTATGGGAGTCTCCTACAATGAGCAGTTCTTC.

The chain recombines TRBV6-1 with TRBJ1-5; D remains unclear. The CDR3 runs 13 residues. Trimming took 0 bases from V and 4 from J, leaving 4 bases between them. Germline CDR1 and CDR2: MNHNS and SASEGT. The CDR3 protein is CASSEAENQPQHF. DNA of the CDR3: TGTGCCAGCAGTGAAGCCGAAAATCAGCCCCAGCATTTT.

The V call is TRBV10-1, the J call TRBJ1-1; tentative D call: TRBD1 (6 bases). Germline assignment: CDR1 WNHNN and CDR2 SYGVQD (reference sequence). The CDR3 spans 13 residues. Between the trimmed V and J ends, which lost 3 bases and 5 bases, there was a span of 10 bases. The CDR3 nucleotides read TGCGCCAGCAGTGACACAGGGTCGACTGAAGCTTTCTTT. Protein product: CASSDTGSTEAFF.

The chain recombines TRBV9 with TRBJ1-5; tentatively, D is TRBD1 (6 bases). The germline V gene encodes CDR1 SGDLS and CDR2 YYNGEE. V dropped 0 bases and J dropped 7 bases, with 11 bases sitting between them. The CDR3 extends over 14 amino acids. CDR3 region: CASSVEGGTQPQHF. As DNA, the CDR3 is TGTGCCAGCAGCGTAGAGGGTGGGACACAGCCCCAGCATTTT.

The chain carries TRBV14 and TRBJ2-2; 9 nucleotides align to TRBD2. Trimming cost V 0 bases and J 5 bases; bases outside gene matches: 10. From germline, CDR1 is SGHDN and CDR2 FVKESK. This CDR3 contains 18 residues. As DNA, the CDR3 is TGTGCCAGCAGCCAAGAATTCGGCCTAGCGGGACATACCGGGGAGCTGTTTTTT. Translating gives CASSQEFGLAGHTGELFF.

J is TRBJ1-1 and V is TRBV11-2, with D unclear. Looked up from germline, CDR1 is SGHAT and CDR2 is FQNNGV. The CDR3 contains 13 residues. V lost 1 base and J 3 bases, leaving 6 bases between the germline ends. For the CDR3, the DNA is TGTGCCAGCAGCTTAGCCCCAGACACTGAAGCTTTCTTT. Encoded protein: CASSLAPDTEAFF.

CDR3 coding DNA: TGTGCCAGCAGCCAAGAGAAATACCCGAATGAGCAGTTCTTC. Translating gives CASSQEKYPNEQFF. This chain links TRBV14 with TRBJ2-1; D gene ambiguous. The germline CDR1 and CDR2 sequences are SGHDN and FVKESK. V was cut by 0 bases and J by 7 bases, with 10 bases left in between. The CDR3 spans 14 residues.

The rearrangement joins TRBV10-2 to TRBJ2-7; 11 bases map to TRBD1. The J segment lost 3 bases and the V segment lost 3 bases, leaving 4 bases of the junction unmatched. This CDR3 has 15 residues. CDR1 WSHSY and CDR2 SAAADI come from the germline V gene. The CDR3 loop is CASSDRGTGGYEQYF. CDR3 nucleotide sequence: TGCGCCAGCAGTGATCGCGGGACAGGGGGCTACGAGCAGTACTTC.

This chain uses TRBV7-9 with TRBJ1-1; TRBD1 matches 8 bases. CDR3 size: 13 residues. Germline V CDR1 and CDR2: SEHNR, FQNEAQ (reference sequence). V lost 5 bases to trimming and J lost 7 bases; unmatched junction nucleotides: 6. CDR3 nucleotide sequence: TGTGCCAGCAGCCTCACAGGGGGTGTTGAAGCTTTCTTT. It codes for CASSLTGGVEAFF.

This chain joins TRBV28 and TRBJ1-1; D ambiguous. This CDR3 spans 14 amino acids. Trimming removed 5 bases from V and 0 bases from J, with 10 bases in between. CDR1 and CDR2 (germline): MDHEN, SYDVKM. CDR3 amino acids: CASSPGVMNTEAFF. The CDR3 DNA follows: TGTGCCAGCAGTCCAGGAGTAATGAACACTGAAGCTTTCTTT. The full variable domain, completed using reference TRBV28 and TRBJ1-1, is DVKVTQSSRYLVKRTGEKVFLECVQDMDHENMFWYRQDPGLGLRLIYFSYDVKMKEKGDIPEGYSVSREKKERFSLILESASTNQTSMYLCASSPGVMNTEAFFGQGTRLTVV.

The chain combines TRBV7-2 with TRBJ1-1; the match to TRBD1 covers 9 bases. Germline V gene lookup returns CDR1 SGHTA and CDR2 FQGNSA. Trimming at V came to 6 bases and at J to 8 bases, leaving 13 bases not matched to a gene. This CDR3 contains 15 residues. DNA for the CDR3: TGTGCCAGCAGGCCGATACAGGGGGCCGGGATGGAAGCTTTCTTT. It encodes CASRPIQGAGMEAFF.

The chain is built from TRBV28 and TRBJ2-7; 14 nucleotides agree with TRBD2. The CDR3 consists of 16 residues. With 3 bases clipped from V and 6 bases from J, the junction kept 7 bases outside the gene matches. Germline CDR1 is MDHEN and CDR2 is SYDVKM. CDR3 in amino acids: CASSLLGLAGDAEQYF. CDR3 nucleotides: TGTGCCAGCAGTTTGTTGGGACTAGCGGGAGATGCCGAGCAGTACTTC. Together with reference TRBV28 and TRBJ2-7, the CDR3 gives the full variable domain: DVKVTQSSRYLVKRTGEKVFLECVQDMDHENMFWYRQDPGLGLRLIYFSYDVKMKEKGDIPEGYSVSREKKERFSLILESASTNQTSMYLCASSLLGLAGDAEQYFGPGTRLTVT.

The chain recombines TRBV5-1 with TRBJ1-2; the match to TRBD1 covers 7 bases. The germline gives CDR1 SGHRS, CDR2 YFSETQ. After removal of 4 bases from V and 8 bases from J, the junction contained 11 bases not matched to a gene. The CDR3 has 14 residues. The CDR3 protein is CASSPRGGGEGYTF. The CDR3 DNA is TGCGCCAGCAGCCCCCGTGGAGGGGGCGAAGGCTACACCTTC.

The chain carries TRBV28 and TRBJ2-5, with D possibly matching TRBD2 (6 bases). V was clipped by 7 bases and J by 4 bases, with 13 bases between them. The germline CDR1 and CDR2 sequences are MDHEN and SYDVKM. This CDR3 contains 13 residues. CDR3 coding DNA: TGTGCCAGCATTGGGGGGAGCCCAGAGACCCAGTACTTC. It translates to CASIGGSPETQYF.

This chain connects TRBV10-3 to TRBJ1-1; possible D gene TRBD1, 6 bases. Germline V CDR1 and CDR2: ENHRY, SYGVKD. CDR3 length equals 14 residues. Trimming pared 5 bases from V and 3 bases from J, leaving 13 bases between. CDR3: CAISSPGADTEAFF. CDR3 nucleotides: TGTGCCATCAGTTCCCCGGGGGCCGACACTGAAGCTTTCTTT.

This chain links TRBV11-3 with TRBJ2-2, with 8 bases lining up with TRBD1. The V gene's germline CDR1 is SGHNT and CDR2 YENEEA. Trimming cost V 1 base and J 3 bases; bases outside gene matches: 10. The CDR3 consists of 18 residues. CDR3 protein: CASSLAVGRGLDTGELFF. In DNA form, the CDR3 reads TGTGCCAGCAGCTTAGCCGTCGGCAGGGGGCTTGACACCGGGGAGCTGTTTTTT. The full variable domain, its missing parts supplied by reference TRBV11-3 and TRBJ2-2, is EAGVVQSPRYKIIEKKQPVAFWCNPISGHNTLYWYLQNLGQGPELLIRYENEEAVDDSQLPKDRFSAERLKGVDSTLKIQPAELGDSAVYLCASSLAVGRGLDTGELFFGEGSRLTVL.

The chain employs TRBV7-9 and TRBJ1-2; D is undetermined. Deletions cut 1 base from V and 0 bases from J, with 9 bases between. The germline V gene has CDR1 SEHNR and CDR2 FQNEAQ (reference sequence). The CDR3 covers 15 residues. CDR3: CASSLETGANYGYTF. CDR3 coding DNA: TGTGCCAGCAGCTTAGAGACCGGAGCTAACTATGGCTACACCTTC.